This record looks at one T cell receptor (beta chain) sequence and its context. The table came from immunoSEQ multiplex PCR; TCRdb's copy has only in-frame clones and leaves some out. The sample comprises roughly 300,000 clones, more than 75% of which are singletons, and roughly 4.5% rests with the top ten. The ends lost 4 bases at V and 10 bases at J; junction bases unmatched: 7. The CDR3 extends over 15 amino acids. Germline V lookup: CDR1 MNHEY, CDR2 SVGAGI. The data originate from a study of blood T cell repertoires in COVID-19. The clonotype was recovered from a man in his thirties or forties who had recovered from COVID-19. Sequences were obtained from PBMCs or T cells enriched from blood (not recorded which). The chain carries TRBV6-5 and TRBJ1-6; 10 nucleotides line up with TRBD1. The CDR3 sequence: CASSSSGTGASPLHF. The DNA for the CDR3 is TGTGCCAGCAGTTCCTCGGGGACAGGGGCATCACCCCTCCACTTT.